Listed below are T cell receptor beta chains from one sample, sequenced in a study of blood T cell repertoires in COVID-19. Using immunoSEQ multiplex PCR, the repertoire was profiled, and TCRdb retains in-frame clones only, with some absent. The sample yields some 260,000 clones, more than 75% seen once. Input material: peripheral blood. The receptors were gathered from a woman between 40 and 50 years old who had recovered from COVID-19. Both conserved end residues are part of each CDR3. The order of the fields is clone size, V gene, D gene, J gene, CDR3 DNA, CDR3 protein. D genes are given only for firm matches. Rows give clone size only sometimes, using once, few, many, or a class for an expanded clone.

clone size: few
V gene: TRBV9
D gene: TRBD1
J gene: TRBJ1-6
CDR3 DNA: TGTGCCAGCAGCGCCGTCGGGACAGATAATTCACCCCTCCACTTT
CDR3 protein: CASSAVGTDNSPLHF

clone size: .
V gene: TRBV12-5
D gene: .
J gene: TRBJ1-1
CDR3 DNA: TGTGCTAGTGGTTTGGCCAGGGTAGGTCGGACTGAAGCTTTCTTT
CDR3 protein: CASGLARVGRTEAFF

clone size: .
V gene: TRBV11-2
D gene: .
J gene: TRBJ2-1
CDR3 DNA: TGTGCCAGCAGCTTAGATCGGGTAGCCCACAATGAGCAGTTCTTC
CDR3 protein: CASSLDRVAHNEQFF

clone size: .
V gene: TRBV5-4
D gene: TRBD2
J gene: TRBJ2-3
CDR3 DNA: TGTGCCAGCAGCTTGGCCGGGCTAGCGGCGGGGGGCCCAGATACGCAGTATTTT
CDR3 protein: CASSLAGLAAGGPDTQYF

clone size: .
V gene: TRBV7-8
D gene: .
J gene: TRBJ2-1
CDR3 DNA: TGTGCCAGCAGCTCCCGGGAATACAATGAGCAGTTCTTC
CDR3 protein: CASSSREYNEQFF

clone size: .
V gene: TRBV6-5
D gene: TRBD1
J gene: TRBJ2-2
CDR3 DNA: TGTGCCAGCAGTACCACAGGGGTGGGCACCGGGGAGCTGTTTTTT
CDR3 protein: CASSTTGVGTGELFF

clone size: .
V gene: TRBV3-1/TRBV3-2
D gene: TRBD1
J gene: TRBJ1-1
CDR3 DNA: TGTGCCAGCAGCCAGGGACAGGGGCCTGCCGGTGGTGTAGCTTTCTTT
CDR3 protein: CASSQGQGPAGGVAFF

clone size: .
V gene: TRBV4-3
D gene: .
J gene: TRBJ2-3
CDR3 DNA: TGCGCCAGCAGACGGGGAGGCCGGACGGCAGATACGCAGTATTTT
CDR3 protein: CASRRGGRTADTQYF

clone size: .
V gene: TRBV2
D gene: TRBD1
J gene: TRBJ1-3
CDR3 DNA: TGTGCCAGCAGTAGACAGGGTTCGAGCGGAAACACCATATATTTT
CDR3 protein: CASSRQGSSGNTIYF

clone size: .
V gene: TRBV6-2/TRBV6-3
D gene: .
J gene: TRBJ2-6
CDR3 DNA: TGTGCCAGCAGCCGACAGTTTATTACTGGGGCCAACGTCCTGACTTTC
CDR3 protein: CASSRQFITGANVLTF

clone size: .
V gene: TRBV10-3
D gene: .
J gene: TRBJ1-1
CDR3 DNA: TGTGCCATCAGAGGACAGCCCAACACTGAAGCTTTCTTT
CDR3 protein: CAIRGQPNTEAFF

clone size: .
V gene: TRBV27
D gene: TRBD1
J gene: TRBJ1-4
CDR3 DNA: TGTGCCAGCCAGGGACAGCATGAAAAACTGTTTTTT
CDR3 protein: CASQGQHEKLFF

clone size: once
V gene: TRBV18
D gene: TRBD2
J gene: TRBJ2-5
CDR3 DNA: TGTGCCAGCTCACCCCCTAGCGGGAACCAAGAGACCCAGTACTTC
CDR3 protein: CASSPPSGNQETQYF

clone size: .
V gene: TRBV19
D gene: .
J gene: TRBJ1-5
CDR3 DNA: TGTGCCAGTGGCGGGAGGACCCCAAATTTCGGGGGCAATCAGCCCCAGCATTTT
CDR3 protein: CASGGRTPNFGGNQPQHF

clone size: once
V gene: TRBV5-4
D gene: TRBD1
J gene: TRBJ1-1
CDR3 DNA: TGTGCCAGCAGCTTGCGACAGGGGGCGAGCACTGAAGCTTTCTTT
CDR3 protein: CASSLRQGASTEAFF

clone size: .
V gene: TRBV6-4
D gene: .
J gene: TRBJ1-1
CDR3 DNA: TGTGCCAGCAGAGAACAGGAGAACACTGAAGCTTTCTTT
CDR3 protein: CASREQENTEAFF

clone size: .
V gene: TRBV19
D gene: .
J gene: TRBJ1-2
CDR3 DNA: TGTGCCAGTAGTCCCAGCAGGGGCGGCTATGGCTACACCTTC
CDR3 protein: CASSPSRGGYGYTF

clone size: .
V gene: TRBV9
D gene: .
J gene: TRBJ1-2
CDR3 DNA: TGTGCCAGCAGCGTAGGAGGTCGCTATGGCTACACCTTC
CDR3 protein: CASSVGGRYGYTF

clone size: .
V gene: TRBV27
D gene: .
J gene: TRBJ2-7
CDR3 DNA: TGTGCGACGGCCGGACACCTTTCCTACGAGCAGTACTTC
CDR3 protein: CATAGHLSYEQYF

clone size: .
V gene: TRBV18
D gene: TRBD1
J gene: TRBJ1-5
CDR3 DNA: TGTGCCAGCTCACCACCGCCTTTCGGGACAGGGCGACCTGGGTATAGCAATCAGCCCCAGCATTTT
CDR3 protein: CASSPPPFGTGRPGYSNQPQHF

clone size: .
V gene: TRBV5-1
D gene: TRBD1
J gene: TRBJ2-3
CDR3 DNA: TGCGCCAGCAGCCCGGGACAGAGCTCAGATACGCAGTATTTT
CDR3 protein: CASSPGQSSDTQYF

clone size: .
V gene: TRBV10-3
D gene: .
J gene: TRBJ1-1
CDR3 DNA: TGTGCCATCAGTGAGCGGGCGGGGAACACTGAAGCTTTCTTT
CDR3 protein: CAISERAGNTEAFF

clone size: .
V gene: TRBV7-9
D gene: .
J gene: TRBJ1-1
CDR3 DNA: TGTGCCAGCAGCTTAGGAGGGGGAGTAACTGAAGCTTTCTTT
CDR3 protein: CASSLGGGVTEAFF

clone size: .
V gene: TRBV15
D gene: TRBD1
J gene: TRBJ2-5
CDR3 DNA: TGTGCCACCAGTCCGGACAGGGGTGAGACCCAGTACTTC
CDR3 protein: CATSPDRGETQYF

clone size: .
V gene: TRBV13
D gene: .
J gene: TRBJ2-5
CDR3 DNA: TGTGCCAGCAGCTTAGGGTGGGCCCCTGGGGAGACCCAGTACTTC
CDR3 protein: CASSLGWAPGETQYF